This passage covers 11 T cell receptor beta chains from one sample sequenced in a study of shared clonotypes between healthy human individuals. Assay: immunoSEQ multiplex PCR; the TCRdb copy retains only in-frame clones and omits some. The sample contains 520,000 or so clones, 70% to 80% of which appear only once. Sequences were obtained from PBMCs. All receptors come from a woman in her thirties or forties in good health. Some clones in this sample may be carry-over from other donors' samples.

This chain connects TRBV7-2 to TRBJ1-5; weak D call: TRBD1 (6 bases). Per the germline V gene, CDR1 is SGHTA and CDR2 is FQGNSA. V gave up 5 bases and J gave up 7 bases, with 15 bases separating them. This CDR3 comprises 14 residues. The CDR3 DNA reads TGTGCCAGCAGCCCCCGTGGGGGCGGCCAGCCCCAGCATTTT. Protein sequence: CASSPRGGGQPQHF. The complete variable domain, with remaining parts taken from reference TRBV7-2 and TRBJ1-5, reads GAGVSQSPSNKVTEKGKDVELRCDPISGHTALYWYRQSLGQGLEFLIYFQGNSAPDKSGLPSDRFSAERTGGSVSTLTIQRTQQEDSAVYLCASSPRGGGQPQHFGDGTRLSIL.

The rearrangement links TRBV14 to TRBJ2-5; 11 nucleotides match TRBD2. V shed 1 base and J 3 bases; nucleotides not matched to a gene: 7. The CDR3 contains 17 residues. Looked up from germline, CDR1 is SGHDN and CDR2 is FVKESK. CDR3 nucleotide sequence: TGTGCCAGCAGCCAAGTCAGGGAACTAGCGGGAGAAGAGACCCAGTACTTC. Protein: CASSQVRELAGEETQYF.

J is TRBJ2-5 and V is TRBV7-7, with 9 bases fitting TRBD2. Germline V lookup: CDR1 SSHAT, CDR2 FNYEAQ (reference sequence). After removal of 5 bases from V and 7 bases from J, the junction contained 11 bases not matched to a gene. The CDR3 spans 15 residues. The CDR3 DNA reads TGTGCCAGCAGCACGACTAGCGGAAACACCGGGACCCAGTACTTC. Its translation is CASSTTSGNTGTQYF.

The chain couples TRBV28 to TRBJ2-7, with D possibly being TRBD2 (6 bases). Trimming stripped 5 bases from V and 5 bases from J, with 16 bases between. Germline V gene data show CDR1 as MDHEN and CDR2 as SYDVKM. There are 14 residues in the CDR3. In nucleotides, the CDR3 is TGTGCCAGCAGTCTGTCTGCGGAGGGAAACGAGCAGTACTTC. It encodes CASSLSAEGNEQYF.

This chain joins TRBV5-8 and TRBJ2-1; TRBD2 agrees at 7 bases. Germline V gene data show CDR1 as SGHTS and CDR2 as YDEGEE. J was trimmed by 7 bases and V by 0 bases; bases with no gene match: 1. The CDR3 consists of 13 residues. CDR3 sequence: CASSLVGGNEQFF. CDR3 DNA: TGTGCCAGCAGCTTGGTGGGGGGGAATGAGCAGTTCTTC.

The genes are TRBV6-5 and TRBJ2-7, with a tentative D call TRBD1 (6 bases). The germline gives CDR1 MNHEY, CDR2 SVGAGI. Trimming stripped 6 bases from V and 6 bases from J, with 18 bases between. The CDR3 runs to 14 residues. CDR3 residues: CASSLQGLGPEQYF. The CDR3 DNA reads as TGTGCCAGCAGCCTACAGGGTTTAGGGCCCGAGCAGTACTTC.

To note about this clone: Other DNA sequences in the same sample also yield this CDR3. This rearrangement joins TRBV9 to TRBJ2-2; D is undetermined. From germline, CDR1 is SGDLS and CDR2 YYNGEE. The V end lost 3 bases, the J end lost 5 bases, and 5 bases lay between the germline ends. The CDR3 contains 12 residues. CDR3 sequence: CASSENTGELFF. CDR3 DNA: TGTGCCAGCAGCGAGAATACCGGGGAGCTGTTTTTT.

The J gene is TRBJ2-1, the V gene TRBV11-2; 11 bases match TRBD2. The CDR3 spans 15 residues. Trimming took 4 bases from V and 9 from J; bases not matched to a gene: 8. Per the germline V gene, CDR1 is SGHAT and CDR2 is FQNNGV. The chain's CDR3 is CASSSLAGGLGEQFF. The DNA of the CDR3 is TGTGCCAGCAGCTCGTTAGCGGGAGGGCTAGGTGAGCAGTTCTTC.

The CDR3 region is CAWKPFLDYEQYF. The CDR3 DNA reads as TGTGCCTGGAAACCCTTCCTTGACTACGAGCAGTACTTC. The J gene is TRBJ2-7, the V gene TRBV30; D unresolved. V was pared by 4 bases and J by 3 bases, with 13 bases between. The length of the CDR3 is 13 residues. CDR1 is GTSNPN, CDR2 SVGIG, per germline (reference sequence).

The rearrangement joins TRBV10-3 to TRBJ1-6; D may be TRBD1 (5 bases). The germline gives CDR1 ENHRY, CDR2 SYGVKD. V gave up 7 bases and J gave up 10 bases, with 11 bases separating them. This CDR3 is built from 12 residues. The CDR3, as DNA: TGTGCCATCAAAGAGGGACTCTCACCCCTCCACTTT. This sequence encodes CAIKEGLSPLHF.

The CDR3 DNA reads TGTGCCAGCAGCGCACCCGGACTAGCGGCCAATGAGCAGTTCTTC. This translates into CASSAPGLAANEQFF. This chain links TRBV7-9 with TRBJ2-1; 10 nucleotides align to TRBD2. Germline V gene sequence: CDR1 SEHNR, CDR2 FQNEAQ (reference sequence). CDR3 length equals 15 residues. After removal of 5 bases from V and 6 bases from J, the junction contained 7 bases not matched to a gene.